A single sample gave rise to the 25 T cell receptor beta chains below, sequenced in a study of cytomegalovirus exposure and HLA in healthy donors. PCR was performed using 60 Vbeta and 13 Jbeta primers. Clones were sequenced by immunoSEQ multiplex PCR, and TCRdb holds only the in-frame ones, with some missing. Among about 160,000 clones listed, 79% were seen once. Sequencing was performed on PBMCs. The receptors stem from a man aged 50 or older in good health and CMV-seropositive.

This chain joins TRBV2 and TRBJ2-2; 8 bases match TRBD1. The junction had 3 bases not matched to a gene; V was cut back by 5 bases and J by 4 bases. Germline V gene sequence: CDR1 SNHLY, CDR2 FYNNEI. The CDR3 is 14 amino acids. This chain's CDR3 is CASSTGGSTGELFF. In nucleotides, the CDR3 is TGTGCCAGCAGTACAGGGGGTAGCACCGGGGAGCTGTTTTTT.

The chain joins TRBV6-6 to TRBJ1-4, with D tentatively TRBD1 (6 bases). The length of the CDR3 is 15 residues. The V gene's germline CDR1 is MNHNY and CDR2 SVGAGI (reference sequence). V was shortened by 8 bases and J by 0 bases, with 13 bases between the two germline ends. In DNA form, the CDR3 reads TGTGCCAGCCGCACAGGGAGCCCAACTAATGAAAAACTGTTTTTT. Its translation is CASRTGSPTNEKLFF.

The chain links TRBV27 to TRBJ1-4; 8 bases match TRBD1. Unmatched junction bases numbered 7, after V lost 3 bases and J lost 7 bases. Germline CDR1 MNHEY, CDR2 SMNVEV (reference sequence). The CDR3 extends over 15 amino acids. CDR3 in amino acids: CASSFRDRWGEKLFF. The CDR3 DNA sequence: TGTGCCAGCAGTTTTCGGGACAGGTGGGGTGAAAAACTGTTTTTT.

The chain couples TRBV29-1 to TRBJ2-7, with TRBD2 identical over 12 bases. V lost 3 bases to trimming and J lost 6 bases; unmatched junction nucleotides: 12. The CDR3 is 16 residues long. Germline CDR1 and CDR2: SQVTM and ANQGSEA. CDR3 protein: CSVDLGATSGSSEQYF. As DNA, the CDR3 is TGCAGCGTTGATCTCGGGGCGACTAGCGGGAGTTCCGAGCAGTACTTC.

The CDR3 DNA reads as TGTGCCAGCACTAATTTACAGGGCGTCGGACAGCCCCAGCATTTT. It encodes CASTNLQGVGQPQHF. The chain joins TRBV6-5 to TRBJ1-5, with D possibly TRBD1 on 6 matching bases. The CDR3 totals 15 residues. Trimming stripped 7 bases from V and 7 bases from J, with 20 bases between. Germline assignment: CDR1 MNHEY and CDR2 SVGAGI.

The chain employs TRBV29-1 and TRBJ2-1; D is undetermined. Trimming stripped 4 bases from V and 0 bases from J, with 4 bases between. This CDR3 contains 12 residues. Looked up from germline, CDR1 is SQVTM and CDR2 is ANQGSEA. The CDR3 is CSVARSYNEQFF. The DNA of the CDR3 is TGCAGCGTTGCCCGCTCCTACAATGAGCAGTTCTTC.

The chain has TRBV27 and TRBJ1-5; 8 positions match TRBD1. The CDR3 covers 15 residues. J lost 0 bases, V lost 6 bases, and 4 bases had no gene match. Germline CDR1 is MNHEY and CDR2 is SMNVEV (reference sequence). As DNA, the CDR3 is TGTGCCAGCAGATGGACAGGGTATAGCAATCAGCCCCAGCATTTT. Translating it yields CASRWTGYSNQPQHF.

A note on this clone: At the DNA level, this CDR3 is encoded by other sequences in the same sample as well. V is TRBV18 and J is TRBJ2-5; no reliable D call. V lost 3 bases, J lost 5 bases, and 4 bases lay in between. Germline V gene lookup returns CDR1 KGHSH and CDR2 LQKENI. The CDR3 totals 11 residues. This CDR3 reads CASSPGETQYF. The CDR3 nucleotides are TGTGCCAGCTCACCTGGCGAGACCCAGTACTTC.

This sequence joins TRBV2 and TRBJ1-1, with 9 bases aligning to TRBD1. This CDR3 region has 14 residues. V lost 6 bases, J lost 2 bases, and 4 bases stayed unmatched. From germline, CDR1 is SNHLY and CDR2 FYNNEI. Here the CDR3 DNA reads TGTGCCAGCAGCCAACAGGGGGCAAACACTGAAGCTTTCTTT. Translation gives CASSQQGANTEAFF.

V gene TRBV30 combines with J gene TRBJ1-3; possibly TRBD1 for D (6 bases). This CDR3 has 13 amino acids. In germline, CDR1 is GTSNPN, CDR2 SVGIG (reference sequence). V was pared by 4 bases and J by 6 bases, with 13 bases between. The CDR3 nucleotides are TGTGCCTGGAAAACGGCAGGGGCAAACACCATATATTTT. It translates to CAWKTAGANTIYF.

The chain links TRBV6-5 to TRBJ1-3; 9 positions agree with TRBD1. After removal of 7 bases from V and 0 bases from J, the junction contained 1 base not matched to a gene. The CDR3 length is 14 residues. In germline, CDR1 is MNHEY, CDR2 SVGAGI. The CDR3 protein is CASTQGASGNTIYF. The CDR3 DNA sequence: TGTGCCAGCACACAGGGGGCCTCTGGAAACACCATATATTTT.

The chain has TRBV7-9 and TRBJ1-1, with a weak D call TRBD1 (6 bases). V lost 5 bases and J lost 9, with 10 bases in between. CDR1 is SEHNR and CDR2 is FQNEAQ in the germline V gene (reference sequence). The CDR3 has 11 amino acids. The CDR3 DNA reads TGTGCCAGCAGCCCTGGACAGAAAGCTTTCTTT. It encodes CASSPGQKAFF.

V and J are TRBV2 and TRBJ2-7; possibly TRBD1 for D (5 bases). Trimming took off 3 bases at V and 3 bases at J, with 6 bases between the two ends. CDR3 length: 12 amino acids. In germline, CDR1 is SNHLY, CDR2 FYNNEI. DNA for the CDR3: TGTGCCAGCAGTGACAGGGACTACGAGCAGTACTTC. The encoded protein is CASSDRDYEQYF.

In this sample, this clone turned up once. The genes are TRBV10-2 and TRBJ1-2; the match to TRBD1 covers 7 bases. The ends lost 3 bases at V and 4 bases at J; junction bases unmatched: 5. The CDR3 length is 14 residues. Germline lookup yields CDR1 WSHSY and CDR2 SAAADI. This CDR3 is CASSDSGGFYGYTF. CDR3 DNA sequence: TGCGCCAGCAGTGATTCAGGGGGATTCTATGGCTACACCTTC.

This sequence joins TRBV7-9 and TRBJ2-2, with 7 bases lining up with TRBD2. The length of the CDR3 is 16 residues. Germline lookup yields CDR1 SEHNR and CDR2 FQNEAQ (reference sequence). V dropped 4 bases and J dropped 0; count of bases not matched to a gene: 5. As DNA, the CDR3 is TGTGCCAGCAGCTCAACTAGCGCCCCGAACACCGGGGAGCTGTTTTTT. It codes for CASSSTSAPNTGELFF.

This sequence joins TRBV7-8 and TRBJ2-3; a weak D match, TRBD2 (5 bases). The V end lost 2 bases, the J end lost 2 bases, and 11 bases lay between the germline ends. Germline CDR1 SGHVS, CDR2 FQNEAQ. The CDR3 length is 15 residues. The CDR3 DNA follows: TGTGCCAGCAGCTTATGGACGGGGAACACAGATACGCAGTATTTT. This sequence encodes CASSLWTGNTDTQYF.

The gene calls are TRBV6-1 and TRBJ2-7, with TRBD1 matching over 8 bases. CDR1 MNHNS and CDR2 SASEGT come from the germline V gene. The CDR3 length is 14 residues. V lost 5 bases and J lost 3; bases outside the gene matches: 6. CDR3 amino acids: CASSFTGGRYEQYF. Written as DNA, the CDR3 is TGTGCCAGCAGTTTCACAGGGGGTCGCTACGAGCAGTACTTC.

By sample fraction, this clone is medium-sized. This chain uses TRBV28 with TRBJ1-4, with D uncertain. The ends were cut back, 4 bases at V and 5 bases at J, with 17 bases in the middle. CDR3 length equals 16 residues. The germline V gene has CDR1 MDHEN and CDR2 SYDVKM. The CDR3: CASSSNPDILNEKLFF. The CDR3 bases are TGTGCCAGCAGTTCGAACCCAGATATCTTGAATGAAAAACTGTTTTTT.

This clone turned up a few times. The chain couples TRBV15 to TRBJ2-3; possibly TRBD2 for D (7 bases). Germline V gene sequence: CDR1 LNHNV, CDR2 YYDKDF (reference sequence). The V and J ends lost 8 bases and 2 bases respectively, with 14 bases between them. The length of the CDR3 is 14 residues. The CDR3 DNA follows: TGTGCCACCGGGGGGGCAGGGCCCACAGATACGCAGTATTTT. This encodes CATGGAGPTDTQYF.

The chain links TRBV19 to TRBJ2-3; 14 nucleotides match TRBD2. Germline CDR1 reads LNHDA; CDR2 reads SQIVND (reference sequence). V was clipped by 5 bases and J by 9 bases; unmatched bases: 10. CDR3 size: 16 residues. The CDR3 spells CASSDMTSGRVRTQYF. The CDR3 DNA follows: TGTGCCAGTAGTGACATGACTAGCGGGAGGGTGAGGACGCAGTATTTT.

V gene TRBV29-1 combines with J gene TRBJ2-1, with 11 bases fitting TRBD2. CDR1 is SQVTM and CDR2 is ANQGSEA in the germline V gene. V shed 7 bases and J 3 bases; nucleotides not matched to a gene: 8. This CDR3 contains 15 residues. The CDR3 sequence is CSGGGTSGDYNEQFF. Written as DNA, the CDR3 is TGCAGCGGGGGGGGGACTAGCGGCGACTACAATGAGCAGTTCTTC.

V usage is TRBV11-2 and J usage is TRBJ2-1; D not resolved. CDR1 is SGHAT and CDR2 is FQNNGV in the germline V gene. The CDR3 runs 14 residues. V was clipped by 3 bases and J by 0 bases, with 6 bases between them. The CDR3 sequence: CASSLPGSYNEQFF. In DNA, the CDR3 is TGTGCCAGCAGCTTGCCGGGCTCCTACAATGAGCAGTTCTTC.

The V gene is TRBV19, the J gene TRBJ1-5; D unresolved. The CDR3 contains 12 residues. The ends were cut back, 6 bases at V and 0 bases at J, with 3 bases in the middle. From germline, CDR1 is LNHDA and CDR2 SQIVND (reference sequence). Here the CDR3 reads CASRHSNQPQHF. CDR3 bases: TGTGCCAGTAGACATAGCAATCAGCCCCAGCATTTT.

The rearrangement joins TRBV25-1 to TRBJ1-3; 8 nucleotides match TRBD1. The CDR3 is 15 amino acids. The germline CDR1 and CDR2 sequences are MGHDK and SYGVNS. The junction had 5 bases not matched to a gene; V was cut back by 3 bases and J by 4 bases. CDR3 sequence: CASSDPRQGGNTIYF. Written as DNA, the CDR3 is TGTGCCAGCAGTGACCCCCGACAGGGGGGAAACACCATATATTTT.

Here the CDR3 reads CAWSAGSQETQYF. CDR3 DNA: TGTGCCTGGAGTGCTGGGAGCCAAGAGACCCAGTACTTC. The chain couples TRBV30 to TRBJ2-5; a weak D match, TRBD2 (5 bases). CDR1 is GTSNPN, CDR2 SVGIG, per germline (reference sequence). V lost 1 base, J lost 1 base, and 7 bases lay in between. The length of the CDR3 is 13 residues.